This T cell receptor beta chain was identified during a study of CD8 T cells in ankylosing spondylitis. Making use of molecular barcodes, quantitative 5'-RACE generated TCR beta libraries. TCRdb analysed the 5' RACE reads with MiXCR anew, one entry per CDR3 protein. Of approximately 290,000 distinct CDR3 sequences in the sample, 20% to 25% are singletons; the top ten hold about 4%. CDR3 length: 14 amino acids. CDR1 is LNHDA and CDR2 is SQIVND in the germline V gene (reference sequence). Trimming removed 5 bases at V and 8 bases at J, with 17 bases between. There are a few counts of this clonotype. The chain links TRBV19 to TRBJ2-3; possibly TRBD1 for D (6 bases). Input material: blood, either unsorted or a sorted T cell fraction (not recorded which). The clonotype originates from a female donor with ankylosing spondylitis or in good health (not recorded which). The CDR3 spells CASSLAGESGTQYF. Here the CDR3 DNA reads TGTGCCAGTAGTTTGGCAGGGGAAAGCGGTACGCAGTATTTT.